One TCR beta chain is described in this entry. No antigen is known for it. The source of the sample is a study of CD4+ T cells in melanoma. This table comes from immunoSEQ multiplex PCR, and its TCRdb copy is limited to in-frame clones, with some not included. The sample yields 17,000 or so clones, about 85% seen once. General study results and limits: A reported correlation linked neoantigen-specific CD4+ T cells to CD8+, macrophage and B cell function. Diverse differentiation states were reported for melanoma neoantigen-specific CD4+ T cells.

Germline V lookup: CDR1 SGDLS, CDR2 YYNGEE. CDR3 size: 16 residues. The trim removed 3 bases at V and 4 bases at J, leaving 8 bases unmatched. The V gene is TRBV9, the J gene TRBJ2-1; 9 nucleotides match TRBD2. The origin of this receptor is a human donor with melanoma. The material sequenced was cells from a culture (not recorded whether cultured in vitro). For the CDR3, the DNA is TGTGCCAGCAGCGCCCGAAGCGGGGGGCTATACAATGAGCAGTTCTTC. This encodes CASSARSGGLYNEQFF.